The 7 T cell receptor beta chains below come from one sample, sequenced in a study of blood T cell repertoires in COVID-19. TCRdb's table, derived via immunoSEQ multiplex PCR, lists solely in-frame clones and lacks some. Of approximately 240,000 clones in the sample, around 84% were seen once. Sequences were obtained from peripheral blood. These receptor sequences come from a woman aged 80 or over with active or convalescent COVID-19.

The chain has TRBV5-1 and TRBJ1-4, with a tentative D call TRBD1 (5 bases). Trimming removed 0 bases from V and 7 bases from J, with 7 bases in between. The CDR3 sequence is 13 residues long. From germline, CDR1 is SGHRS and CDR2 YFSETQ. This chain's CDR3 is CASSLDQGEKLFF. In DNA form, the CDR3 reads TGCGCCAGCAGCTTGGATCAGGGTGAAAAACTGTTTTTT.

In DNA form, the CDR3 reads TGTGCCAGCTCACCAGAGACTACCAACACCGGGGAGCTGTTTTTT. Residues: CASSPETTNTGELFF. The V gene is TRBV18, the J gene TRBJ2-2, with D tentatively TRBD2 (5 bases). Germline V lookup: CDR1 KGHSH, CDR2 LQKENI. V was shortened by 2 bases and J by 2 bases, with 9 bases between the two germline ends. CDR3 length equals 15 residues.

The rearrangement uses TRBV12-2 and TRBJ2-2; the tabulated D call, TRBD2, remains unverified against the DNA. TRBV12-2 is annotated as a pseudogene. This CDR3 is built from 14 residues. CDR3 bases: TGTGCAAGTCGCCGGACTATTAACACCGGGGAGCTGTTTTTT. Encoded protein: CASRRTINTGELFF.

The chain couples TRBV6-2 or TRBV6-3 to TRBJ2-3, with 10 bases aligning to TRBD2. V lost 3 bases, J lost 3 bases, and 6 bases stayed unmatched. The length of the CDR3 is 16 residues. CDR1 MNHEY and CDR2 SVGEGT come from the germline V gene. The CDR3 loop is CASSYWTSGATDTQYF. The CDR3 nucleotides are TGTGCCAGCAGTTATTGGACTAGCGGAGCTACAGATACGCAGTATTTT.

The genes are TRBV28 and TRBJ1-5; D call uncertain. This CDR3 comprises 13 residues. Trimming pared 4 bases from V and 2 bases from J, leaving 6 bases between. CDR1 is MDHEN, CDR2 SYDVKM, per germline. CDR3 in DNA: TGTGCCAGCAGTTCCGGGGGCAATCAGCCCCAGCATTTT. Protein: CASSSGGNQPQHF.

The V gene is TRBV11-2, the J gene TRBJ2-6; D gene ambiguous. The V end lost 1 base, the J end lost 0 bases, and 4 bases lay between the germline ends. CDR3 length: 15 amino acids. Per the germline V gene, CDR1 is SGHAT and CDR2 is FQNNGV. CDR3 residues: CASSLGLSGANVLTF. The CDR3, as DNA: TGTGCCAGCAGCTTAGGACTCTCTGGGGCCAACGTCCTGACTTTC.

This chain links TRBV3-1 (or the pseudogene TRBV3-2) with TRBJ2-3; D is possibly TRBD1 (5 bases). Per the germline V gene, CDR1 is LGHDT and CDR2 is YNNKEL (reference sequence). The V and J ends lost 2 bases and 7 bases respectively, with 13 bases between them. The CDR3 consists of 14 residues. The CDR3 is CASSQPSSGNTQYF. The DNA for the CDR3 is TGTGCCAGCAGCCAACCCAGCTCAGGGAATACGCAGTATTTT.